Presented here are 9 T cell receptor beta chains from one specimen sequenced in a study of breast tumors, draining lymph nodes, adjacent tissues. One entry per CDR3 protein results from TCRdb running MiXCR on the multiplex PCR reads. The table records 170,000 or so distinct CDR3 sequences, roughly 30% of them present only once. Axillary draining lymph nodes of breast cancer patients supplied the node samples. The sample was axillary lymph node tissue. These receptors were taken from a female donor with breast cancer. Some clones in this sample may be carry-over from other donors' samples.

Many counts were recorded for this clonotype. The genes are TRBV7-9 and TRBJ1-2, with D tentatively TRBD1 (6 bases). Looked up from germline, CDR1 is SEHNR and CDR2 is FQNEAQ (reference sequence). The V and J ends lost 0 bases and 5 bases respectively, with 13 bases between them. This CDR3 is built from 15 residues. For the CDR3, the DNA is TGTGCCAGCAGCTTAGCGCAGGGGAGAAAATATGGCTACACCTTC. Amino acid sequence: CASSLAQGRKYGYTF.

The gene calls are TRBV13 and TRBJ2-5, with unresolved D. The CDR3 contains 13 residues. Germline V gives CDR1 PRHDT, CDR2 FYEKMQ (reference sequence). V gave up 0 bases and J gave up 2 bases, with 4 bases separating them. CDR3 sequence: CASSLGDQETQYF. The CDR3 nucleotides are TGTGCCAGCAGCTTAGGGGATCAAGAGACCCAGTACTTC.

This chain joins TRBV2 and TRBJ2-6; 8 bases are shared with TRBD2. The germline V gene encodes CDR1 SNHLY and CDR2 FYNNEI. The CDR3 loop spans 14 amino acids. The V gene end was trimmed by 7 bases and the J gene end by 4 bases; junction bases not matched to a gene: 3. This CDR3 reads CASTGGRGANVLTF. The CDR3 DNA sequence: TGTGCCAGCACGGGGGGGCGGGGGGCCAACGTCCTGACTTTC.

The V and J genes are TRBV6-1 and TRBJ2-1; a possible D gene is TRBD2 (7 bases). The CDR3 length is 13 residues. Germline V gives CDR1 MNHNS, CDR2 SASEGT. V lost 8 bases, J lost 6 bases, and 14 bases lay in between. CDR3: CASGGEGGNEQFF. CDR3 sequence (DNA): TGTGCCAGCGGGGGGGAGGGGGGCAATGAGCAGTTCTTC.

The gene calls are TRBV7-9 and TRBJ2-3; the D gene could be TRBD1 or TRBD2 (5 bases each). The germline V and J ends were trimmed by 6 bases and 6 bases, with 22 bases remaining between them. Germline loops: CDR1 SEHNR, CDR2 FQNEAQ (reference sequence). This CDR3 region has 16 residues. The CDR3 loop reads CASSSPGPPHYDTQYF. For the CDR3, the DNA is TGTGCCAGCAGTTCCCCGGGACCTCCGCACTACGATACGCAGTATTTT.

The chain is built from TRBV7-3 and TRBJ1-1; D is possibly TRBD1 (5 bases). Per germline, CDR1 SGHTA and CDR2 FQGTGA. CDR3 length: 15 amino acids. V was pared by 0 bases and J by 1 base, with 9 bases between. CDR3 residues: CASSLTGDPNTEAFF. For the CDR3, the DNA is TGTGCCAGCAGCTTAACGGGGGACCCGAACACTGAAGCTTTCTTT.

The chain employs TRBV27 and TRBJ2-7; TRBD2 aligns across 8 bases. The CDR3 sequence is 15 residues long. J lost 7 bases, V lost 0 bases, and 8 bases had no gene match. The germline V gene has CDR1 MNHEY and CDR2 SMNVEV (reference sequence). CDR3 region: CASSLSPETSEEQYF. The CDR3 DNA reads TGTGCCAGCAGTTTATCCCCCGAGACTAGCGAGGAGCAGTACTTC.

V is TRBV9 and J is TRBJ2-2; D might be TRBD1 (6 bases). The CDR3 totals 15 residues. CDR1 and CDR2 (germline): SGDLS, YYNGEE. Trimming removed 2 bases from V and 5 bases from J, with 13 bases in between. The CDR3 region has the DNA TGTGCCAGCAGCGTGTTCTCGACAGGAACCGGGGAGCTGTTTTTT. Translation: CASSVFSTGTGELFF.

Comment on this clonotype: A much larger clone differs by one base, so this may be a read error. V usage is TRBV20-1 and J usage is TRBJ2-5; 13 nucleotides agree with TRBD2. In germline, CDR1 is DFQATT, CDR2 SNEGSKA (reference sequence). This CDR3 has 14 amino acids. J lost 7 bases, V lost 5 bases, and 7 bases had no gene match. The CDR3 DNA reads TGCAGTGCTGGGGGGACTAGCGGGATTGCGACCCAGTACTTC. It translates to CSAGGTSGIATQYF.